This T cell receptor (beta chain) stems from a study of cytomegalovirus exposure and HLA in healthy donors. General observations from the study: HLA alleles were associated with roughly 17,000 TCR beta sequences in a later analysis at 0.05 false discovery rate. Indistinguishability led to the exclusion of some V segments, TRBV6-2 and TRBV6-3 included. High specificity and sensitivity for cytomegalovirus status were reported for the classifier.

As regards this clone: Its antigen is unknown.

PCR involved 60 Vbeta and 13 Jbeta primers. The table came from immunoSEQ multiplex PCR; TCRdb's copy has only in-frame clones and leaves some out. Its table records about 58,000 clones. Germline CDR1 MGHRA, CDR2 YSYEKL. There are 16 residues in the CDR3. J lost 3 bases, V lost 6 bases, and 8 bases had no gene match. The rearrangement uses TRBV4-1 and TRBJ2-2, with 9 positions matching TRBD2. What was sequenced was PBMCs. The clonotype originates from a woman under 30 in good health and CMV-seronegative. The CDR3 DNA reads TGCGCCAGCAGGGGGTATAGCGGGGGCGACACCGGGGAGCTGTTTTTT. This gives the protein CASRGYSGGDTGELFF.